The 6 T cell receptor beta chains listed next were all sequenced from one sample in a study of blood T cells in healthy people across ages. Together with a sample-barcoded 5' primer, a J-beta primer mix was included in a second PCR lasting about 6 to 11 cycles. TCRdb re-called the 5' RACE reads through MiXCR, storing one row per CDR3 protein. The data show about 1.5 million distinct CDR3 sequences, around 40% seen once. Sequenced input: blood. Receptor source: a young woman in good health.

This clonotype was seen a handful of times. This chain uses TRBV27 with TRBJ2-4; D call uncertain. CDR3 length: 13 amino acids. Trimming stripped 5 bases from V and 7 bases from J, with 12 bases between. Germline V gene data show CDR1 as MNHEY and CDR2 as SMNVEV (reference sequence). CDR3 loop: CASSVHWSNIQYF. The CDR3 DNA sequence: TGTGCCAGCAGTGTCCATTGGAGCAACATTCAGTACTTC.

This clonotype has only a few counts. The chain is built from TRBV5-1 and TRBJ2-3; 7 bases agree with TRBD2. The germline V gene encodes CDR1 SGHRS and CDR2 YFSETQ. With 0 bases clipped from V and 4 bases from J, the junction kept 8 bases outside the gene matches. The length of the CDR3 is 16 residues. In DNA form, the CDR3 reads TGCGCCAGCAGCTTGGTGGGAAACCGGGGGGCAGATACGCAGTATTTT. The encoded protein is CASSLVGNRGADTQYF.

This chain links TRBV27 with TRBJ2-7; TRBD2 matches 13 bases. This CDR3 is built from 15 residues. Trimming took 6 bases from V and 2 from J; bases not matched to a gene: 4. The germline V gene has CDR1 MNHEY and CDR2 SMNVEV (reference sequence). The CDR3 spells CASSRLAGGPYEQYF. The CDR3 region has the DNA TGTGCCAGCAGCCGACTAGCGGGAGGCCCCTACGAGCAGTACTTC.

This clonotype has just a few counts. CDR3 DNA sequence: TGTGCCAGCACCCTGACAGGGAACCCGTATGGCTACACCTTC. Protein: CASTLTGNPYGYTF. V usage is TRBV12-3 or TRBV12-4 and J usage is TRBJ1-2, with TRBD1 identical over 7 bases. This CDR3 spans 14 amino acids. V was pared by 7 bases and J by 5 bases, with 10 bases of the junction left unmatched.

The genes are TRBV6-5 and TRBJ2-3; D remains ambiguous. This CDR3 has 15 residues. Germline V lookup: CDR1 MNHEY, CDR2 SVGAGI. V lost 2 bases and J lost 2, with 11 bases in between. CDR3 amino acids: CASSYAGSTTDTQYF. CDR3 in DNA: TGTGCCAGCAGTTACGCAGGTTCTACCACAGATACGCAGTATTTT.

The table lists this clonotype with a few counts. The gene calls are TRBV20-1 and TRBJ2-3; D unresolved. V lost 5 bases, J lost 3 bases, and 15 bases lay in between. The CDR3 loop spans 14 amino acids. Germline V lookup: CDR1 DFQATT, CDR2 SNEGSKA (reference sequence). The CDR3 reads CSAPPADGTDTQYF. In DNA form, the CDR3 reads TGCAGTGCTCCGCCGGCCGACGGAACAGATACGCAGTATTTT.